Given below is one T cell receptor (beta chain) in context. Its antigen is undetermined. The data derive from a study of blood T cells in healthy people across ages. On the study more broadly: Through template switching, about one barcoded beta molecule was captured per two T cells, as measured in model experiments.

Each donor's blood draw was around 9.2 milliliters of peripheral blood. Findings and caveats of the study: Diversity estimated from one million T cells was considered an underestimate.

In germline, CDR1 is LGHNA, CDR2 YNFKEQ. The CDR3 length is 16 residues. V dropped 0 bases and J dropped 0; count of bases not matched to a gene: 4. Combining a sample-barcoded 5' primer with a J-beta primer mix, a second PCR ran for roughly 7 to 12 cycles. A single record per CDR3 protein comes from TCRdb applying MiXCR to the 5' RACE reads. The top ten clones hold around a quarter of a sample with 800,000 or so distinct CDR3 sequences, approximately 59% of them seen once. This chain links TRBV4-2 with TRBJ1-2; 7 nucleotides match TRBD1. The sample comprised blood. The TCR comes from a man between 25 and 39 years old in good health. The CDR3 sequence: CASSQDEGGANYGYTF. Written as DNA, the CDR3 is TGTGCCAGCAGCCAAGATGAAGGGGGCGCTAACTATGGCTACACCTTC.